The clone carrying this T cell receptor beta chain was seen once. Its antigen is still unknown. TCRdb keeps only in-frame clones here, not all; method: immunoSEQ multiplex PCR. The table records approximately 270,000 clones, 86% of them present only once. Per the germline V gene, CDR1 is LNHDA and CDR2 is SQIVND (reference sequence). This CDR3 contains 15 residues. The ends were cut back, 10 bases at V and 3 bases at J, with 19 bases in the middle. This specimen comes from a study of cytomegalovirus exposure and HLA in healthy donors. General study points: Among TCR sequences, most were rare, though some public TCRs appeared in many donors. Subsequent analysis revealed that first-cohort TCR clusters tended to co-occur in the roughly 120 validation repertoires. Altogether, 164 TCR beta chains were recorded as cytomegalovirus-associated.

The origin of this receptor is a woman aged 18-35 years in good health and CMV-seronegative. Source material: PBMCs. V is TRBV19 and J is TRBJ2-4; a possible D gene is TRBD1 (7 bases). CDR3 coding DNA: TGTGCCACAACTGAGACAGGGAGGTTCAAAAACATTCAGTACTTC. This sequence encodes CATTETGRFKNIQYF.